This is a list of T cell receptor beta chains from one sample in a study of cytomegalovirus exposure and HLA in healthy donors. Assay: immunoSEQ multiplex PCR; the TCRdb copy retains only in-frame clones and omits some. The sample shows about 56,000 clones, around 93% of them seen only once. Sample: PBMCs. These receptors were collected from a young woman in good health and CMV-seropositive. Both conserved end residues are part of each CDR3. Fields, in order: V gene, J gene, clone size, D gene, CDR3 DNA, CDR3 protein. The D gene is left open where the match is weak. Size is stated for part of the rows, as once, few or many counts, or as a class when the clone is expanded.

V: TRBV5-4; J: TRBJ2-7; size: NA; D: TRBD1; DNA: TGTGCCAGCAGCTTGGAAACAGGGGCCTTTTACGAGCAGTACTTC; CDR3: CASSLETGAFYEQYF
V: TRBV6-6; J: TRBJ1-2; size: NA; D: NA; DNA: TGTGCCAGCAGTTACTCAAGCGGGGCTGATGGCTACACCTTC; CDR3: CASSYSSGADGYTF
V: TRBV28; J: TRBJ1-2; size: NA; D: NA; DNA: TGTGCCAGCAGTTTAAGGGGGGGCTACACCTTC; CDR3: CASSLRGGYTF
V: TRBV5-1; J: TRBJ2-3; size: NA; D: TRBD2; DNA: TGCGCCAGCAGCGTCTCTAGCGGGGGGACAGATACGCAGTATTTT; CDR3: CASSVSSGGTDTQYF
V: TRBV11-3; J: TRBJ2-3; size: NA; D: TRBD2; DNA: TGTGCCAGCAGCTTGACTAGCGGGGGGACCACAGATACGCAGTATTTT; CDR3: CASSLTSGGTTDTQYF
V: TRBV13; J: TRBJ2-5; size: NA; D: NA; DNA: TGTGCCAGCAGCTACGGCCCTAGGGACACCCAAGAGACCCAGTACTTC; CDR3: CASSYGPRDTQETQYF
V: TRBV7-2; J: TRBJ1-4; size: NA; D: NA; DNA: TGTGCCAGCAGCTTAAGAACAGGGTCTTTTGCAACTAATGAAAAACTGTTTTTT; CDR3: CASSLRTGSFATNEKLFF
V: TRBV2; J: TRBJ1-2; size: NA; D: NA; DNA: TGTGCCAGCAGTGCCTTGGCGGGTGGCTACACCTTC; CDR3: CASSALAGGYTF
V: TRBV4-3; J: TRBJ1-2; size: NA; D: NA; DNA: TGCGCCAGCAGCCAAGATTTCGGGAATGGCTACACCTTC; CDR3: CASSQDFGNGYTF
V: TRBV19; J: TRBJ1-5; size: once; D: NA; DNA: TGTGCCAGTACCCCGGTCCCCAACAGGGCTGTCGGTCAGCCCCAGCATTTT; CDR3: CASTPVPNRAVGQPQHF
V: TRBV14; J: TRBJ1-2; size: NA; D: NA; DNA: TGTGCCAGCAGCGCCAGAACTAACTATGGCTACACCTTC; CDR3: CASSARTNYGYTF
V: TRBV4-3; J: TRBJ2-1; size: NA; D: NA; DNA: TGCGCCAGCCAGCCCTCGGGGGTAGGGGGGGCAAGGGAGCAGTTCTTC; CDR3: CASQPSGVGGAREQFF
V: TRBV10-3; J: TRBJ2-5; size: NA; D: TRBD1; DNA: TGTGCCATCAGGGGGGACAGGGAAGAGACCCAGTACTTC; CDR3: CAIRGDREETQYF
V: TRBV2; J: TRBJ1-2; size: NA; D: TRBD1; DNA: TGTGCCAGCAGCCCCACACCGGGACAGACGAGGGACTATGGCTACACCTTC; CDR3: CASSPTPGQTRDYGYTF
V: TRBV5-1; J: TRBJ2-3; size: NA; D: NA; DNA: TGCGCCAGCAGTCCTGCCGGGTCAGATACGCAGTATTTT; CDR3: CASSPAGSDTQYF
V: TRBV7-3; J: TRBJ2-7; size: NA; D: TRBD1; DNA: TGTGCCAGCAGGTCGACAGGGTACTACGAGCAGTACTTC; CDR3: CASRSTGYYEQYF
V: TRBV15; J: TRBJ2-7; size: NA; D: NA; DNA: TGTGCCACCAGCAGAGGCACGCAGGGACTCTCCTACGAGCAGTACTTC; CDR3: CATSRGTQGLSYEQYF
V: TRBV5-1; J: TRBJ2-5; size: NA; D: NA; DNA: TGCGCCAGCAGCTTCGTTGGAGGACCCGTGGAGACCCAGTACTTC; CDR3: CASSFVGGPVETQYF
V: TRBV19; J: TRBJ1-5; size: NA; D: TRBD1; DNA: TGTGCCAGTAGTATCTCCGGGACAGGGGGCAATCAGCCCCAGCATTTT; CDR3: CASSISGTGGNQPQHF
V: TRBV25-1; J: TRBJ1-2; size: NA; D: TRBD1; DNA: TGTGCCAGCAGTGAGAAGCAGACAGGGGGCGCGGATGGCTACACCTTC; CDR3: CASSEKQTGGADGYTF
V: TRBV7-9; J: TRBJ2-6; size: NA; D: NA; DNA: TGTGCCAGCAGCTACACCCTCTCTGGGGCCAACGTCCTGACTTTC; CDR3: CASSYTLSGANVLTF
V: TRBV5-6; J: TRBJ2-5; size: NA; D: TRBD1; DNA: TGTGCCAGCAGCTGGGGGGGACAGGGGGCCCCCCAAGAGACCCAGTACTTC; CDR3: CASSWGGQGAPQETQYF
V: TRBV10-3; J: TRBJ1-2; size: NA; D: TRBD1; DNA: TGTGCCATCACCGGGGCCGGGACAGCGAGTTATGGCTACACCTTC; CDR3: CAITGAGTASYGYTF
V: TRBV28; J: TRBJ1-2; size: NA; D: NA; DNA: TGTGCCAGCAGTTTACAGGCGTATGGCTACACCTTC; CDR3: CASSLQAYGYTF
V: TRBV5-1; J: TRBJ1-1; size: NA; D: TRBD1; DNA: TGCGCCAGCAGACAGACAGGGATAAGGACTGAAGCTTTCTTT; CDR3: CASRQTGIRTEAFF
V: TRBV4-2; J: TRBJ2-5; size: NA; D: NA; DNA: TGTGCCAGCAGCCAAGACTTCGCGGCTACCTCGGGCCAAGAGACCCAGTACTTC; CDR3: CASSQDFAATSGQETQYF
V: TRBV10-1; J: TRBJ2-3; size: NA; D: NA; DNA: TGCGCCAGCAGTGGTAGCAGTGAGGAACATTTAAGAGCAGATACGCAGTATTTT; CDR3: CASSGSSEEHLRADTQYF
V: TRBV6-1; J: TRBJ1-5; size: NA; D: NA; DNA: TGTGCCAGCGGCACGGAGGGTGGCAATCAGCCCCAGCATTTT; CDR3: CASGTEGGNQPQHF
V: TRBV5-4; J: TRBJ2-3; size: NA; D: NA; DNA: TGTGCCAGCAGCCCCGAGAGGACAGATACGCAGTATTTT; CDR3: CASSPERTDTQYF
V: TRBV18; J: TRBJ1-5; size: few; D: TRBD1; DNA: TGTGCCAGCTCACCGCAAATTATCGGACAGGGCGGTCAGCCCCAGCATTTT; CDR3: CASSPQIIGQGGQPQHF
V: TRBV14; J: TRBJ2-5; size: NA; D: TRBD2; DNA: TGTGCCAGCCAGAAACAGGCGGGGGAGGCCCAGTACTTC; CDR3: CASQKQAGEAQYF
V: TRBV4-2; J: TRBJ2-4; size: few; D: NA; DNA: TGTGCCAGCAGCCAAGGGATTAGCGGCCTAGCCAAAAACATTCAGTACTTC; CDR3: CASSQGISGLAKNIQYF
V: TRBV7-9; J: TRBJ2-7; size: NA; D: NA; DNA: TGTGCCAGCAGCAAAACAGGGACCCAAAAGGGGCAGTACTTC; CDR3: CASSKTGTQKGQYF
V: TRBV5-1; J: TRBJ2-7; size: once; D: NA; DNA: TGCGCCAGCAGCTTGGCCGGCGGCGGGGCAGTCTACGAGCAGTACTTC; CDR3: CASSLAGGGAVYEQYF
V: TRBV27; J: TRBJ1-2; size: NA; D: NA; DNA: TGTGCCAGCAGTTTAGACAGCCGCTATGGCTACACCTTC; CDR3: CASSLDSRYGYTF
V: TRBV2; J: TRBJ2-1; size: NA; D: TRBD2; DNA: TGTGCCAGCAGTGAATATTCCGGGGGGTCCTACAATGAGCAGTTCTTC; CDR3: CASSEYSGGSYNEQFF
V: TRBV5-1; J: TRBJ2-2; size: NA; D: TRBD2; DNA: TGCGCCAGCAGCTCCGCGGGGGTAGCGGGGGGCCACGGGGAGCTGTTTTTT; CDR3: CASSSAGVAGGHGELFF
V: TRBV28; J: TRBJ2-7; size: NA; D: NA; DNA: TGTGCCAGCAGTTTTTGGGGCGGCCGAAACCCCTACGAGCAGTACTTC; CDR3: CASSFWGGRNPYEQYF
V: TRBV6-5; J: TRBJ2-1; size: NA; D: NA; DNA: TGTGCCAGCAGTCCCCGAGTAGGGGGATACAATGAGCAGTTCTTC; CDR3: CASSPRVGGYNEQFF
V: TRBV7-9; J: TRBJ2-5; size: NA; D: TRBD1; DNA: TGTGCCAGCAGCCACCGGGACAGGCAAGAGACCCAGTACTTC; CDR3: CASSHRDRQETQYF
V: TRBV5-4; J: TRBJ1-2; size: NA; D: TRBD1; DNA: TGTGCCAGCAGAACCGGGACAGAGAACTATGGCTACACCTTC; CDR3: CASRTGTENYGYTF
V: TRBV28; J: TRBJ1-1; size: NA; D: NA; DNA: TGTGCCAGCAGTTCAGGAGGGGTTAGTGCTTTCTTT; CDR3: CASSSGGVSAFF
V: TRBV6-6; J: TRBJ2-5; size: NA; D: NA; DNA: TGTGCCAGCAGTTACTCGAGTGCTTTCCCGGCCCAGTACTTC; CDR3: CASSYSSAFPAQYF
V: TRBV19; J: TRBJ1-2; size: NA; D: TRBD1; DNA: TGTGCCAGTAGTACCCAGGGGGTGCGCTACACCTTC; CDR3: CASSTQGVRYTF
V: TRBV28; J: TRBJ2-5; size: NA; D: NA; DNA: TGTGCCAGCAGTATAGAGGGGGATTTCCGTCAAGAGACCCAGTACTTC; CDR3: CASSIEGDFRQETQYF
V: TRBV7-6; J: TRBJ2-3; size: NA; D: NA; DNA: TGTGCCAGCAGCTTAGATCCAGGGATCTCAGATACGCAGTATTTT; CDR3: CASSLDPGISDTQYF
V: TRBV28; J: TRBJ1-2; size: once; D: NA; DNA: TGTGCCACCTCGGCTGGGACTCATGGCTACACCTTC; CDR3: CATSAGTHGYTF
V: TRBV19; J: TRBJ1-1; size: NA; D: NA; DNA: TGTGCCAAGACGACCAGCCGGGGATGGAGCACTGAAGCTTTCTTT; CDR3: CAKTTSRGWSTEAFF
V: TRBV4-2; J: TRBJ1-1; size: NA; D: NA; DNA: TGTGCCAGCAGCCAAGTGGCCGGGTACACTGAAGCTTTCTTT; CDR3: CASSQVAGYTEAFF
V: TRBV15; J: TRBJ1-5; size: NA; D: NA; DNA: TGTGCCACCAGCTTAGGGGGGGGTCAGCCCCAGCATTTT; CDR3: CATSLGGGQPQHF